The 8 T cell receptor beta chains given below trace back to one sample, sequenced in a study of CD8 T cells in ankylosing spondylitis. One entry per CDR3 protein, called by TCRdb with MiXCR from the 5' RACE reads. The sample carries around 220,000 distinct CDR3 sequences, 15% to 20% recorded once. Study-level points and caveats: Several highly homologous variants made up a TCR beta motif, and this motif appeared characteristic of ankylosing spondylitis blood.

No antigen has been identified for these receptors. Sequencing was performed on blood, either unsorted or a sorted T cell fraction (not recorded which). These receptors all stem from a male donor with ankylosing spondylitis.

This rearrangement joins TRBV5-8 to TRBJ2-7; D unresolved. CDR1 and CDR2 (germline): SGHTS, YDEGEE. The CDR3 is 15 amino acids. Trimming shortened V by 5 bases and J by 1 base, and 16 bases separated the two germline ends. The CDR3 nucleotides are TGTGCCAGCAGTCCGACCGTCGCGAATTCCTACGAGCAGTACTTC. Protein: CASSPTVANSYEQYF. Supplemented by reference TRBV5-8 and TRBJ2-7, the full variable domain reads EAGVTQSPTHLIKTRGQQATLRCSPISGHTSVYWYQQALGLGLQFLLWYDEGEERNRGNFPPRFSGRQFPNYSSELNVNALELEDSALYLCASSPTVANSYEQYFGPGTRLTVT.

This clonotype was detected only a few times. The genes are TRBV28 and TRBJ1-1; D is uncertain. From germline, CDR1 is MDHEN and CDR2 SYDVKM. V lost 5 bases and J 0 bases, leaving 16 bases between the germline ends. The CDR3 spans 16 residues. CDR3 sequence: CASSHRGATMNTEAFF. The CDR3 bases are TGTGCCAGCAGTCACCGGGGAGCAACCATGAACACTGAAGCTTTCTTT.

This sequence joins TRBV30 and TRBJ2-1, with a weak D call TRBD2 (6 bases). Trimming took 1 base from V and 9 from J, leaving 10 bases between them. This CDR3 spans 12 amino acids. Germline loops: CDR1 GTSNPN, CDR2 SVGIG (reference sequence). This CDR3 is CAWSAEGSEQFF. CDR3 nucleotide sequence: TGTGCCTGGAGTGCGGAGGGGTCTGAGCAGTTCTTC.

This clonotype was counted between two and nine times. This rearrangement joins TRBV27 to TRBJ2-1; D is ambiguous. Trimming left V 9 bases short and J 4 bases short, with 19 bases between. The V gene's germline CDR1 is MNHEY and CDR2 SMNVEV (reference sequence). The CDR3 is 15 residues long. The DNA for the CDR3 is TGTGCCAGTAGTCCGGTGGGCCCCTTATACAATGAGCAGTTCTTC. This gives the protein CASSPVGPLYNEQFF.

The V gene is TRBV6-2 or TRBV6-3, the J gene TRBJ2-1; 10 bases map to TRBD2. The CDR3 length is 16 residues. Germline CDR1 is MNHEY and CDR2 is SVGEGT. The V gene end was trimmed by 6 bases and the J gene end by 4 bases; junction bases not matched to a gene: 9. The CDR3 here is CASRKSLAGEYNEQFF. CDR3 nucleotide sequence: TGTGCCAGCAGGAAGAGCCTAGCGGGAGAATACAATGAGCAGTTCTTC.

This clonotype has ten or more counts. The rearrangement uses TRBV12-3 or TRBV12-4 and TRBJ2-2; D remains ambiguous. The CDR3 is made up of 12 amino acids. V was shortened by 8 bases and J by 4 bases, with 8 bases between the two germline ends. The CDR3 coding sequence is TGTGCCAGCGGACCCAGCACCGGGGAGCTGTTTTTT. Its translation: CASGPSTGELFF.

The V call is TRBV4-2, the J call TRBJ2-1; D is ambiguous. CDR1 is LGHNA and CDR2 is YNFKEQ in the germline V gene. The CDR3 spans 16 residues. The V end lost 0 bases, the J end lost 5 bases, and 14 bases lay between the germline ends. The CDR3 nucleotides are TGTGCCAGCAGCCAAGAGGCTAGACTCTACAACAATGAGCAGTTCTTC. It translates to CASSQEARLYNNEQFF.

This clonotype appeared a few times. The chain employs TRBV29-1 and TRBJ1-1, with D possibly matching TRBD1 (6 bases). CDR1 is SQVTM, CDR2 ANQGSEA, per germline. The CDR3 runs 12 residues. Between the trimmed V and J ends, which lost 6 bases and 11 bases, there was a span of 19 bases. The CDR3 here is CSVGGGEYGAFF. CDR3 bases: TGCAGCGTGGGGGGCGGGGAATACGGGGCTTTCTTT.